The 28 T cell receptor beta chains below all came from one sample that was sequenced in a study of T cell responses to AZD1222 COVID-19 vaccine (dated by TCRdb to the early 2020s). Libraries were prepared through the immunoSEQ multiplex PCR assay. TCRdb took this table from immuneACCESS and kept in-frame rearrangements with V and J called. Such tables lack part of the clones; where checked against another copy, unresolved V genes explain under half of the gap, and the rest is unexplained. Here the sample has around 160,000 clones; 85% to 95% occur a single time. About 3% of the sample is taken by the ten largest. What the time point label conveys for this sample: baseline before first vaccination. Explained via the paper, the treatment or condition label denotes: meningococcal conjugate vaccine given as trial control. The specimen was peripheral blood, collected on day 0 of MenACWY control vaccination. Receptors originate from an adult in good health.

CDR3 nucleotides: TGTGCCAGCAGTCCAAACTTCCGGGACAGGGGGTCGACTGGAAACACCATATATTTT. This translates into CASSPNFRDRGSTGNTIYF. V gene TRBV27 combines with J gene TRBJ1-3, with TRBD1 matching 11 bases. CDR1 and CDR2 (germline): MNHEY, SMNVEV (reference sequence). The length of the CDR3 is 19 residues. The junction had 14 bases not matched to a gene; V was cut back by 5 bases and J by 2 bases.

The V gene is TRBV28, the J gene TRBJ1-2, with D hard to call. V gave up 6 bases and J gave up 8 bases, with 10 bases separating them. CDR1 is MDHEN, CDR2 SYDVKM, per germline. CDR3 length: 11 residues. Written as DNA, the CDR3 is TGTGCCAGCAGCCGGTCGCGGGGCTACACCTTC. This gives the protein CASSRSRGYTF.

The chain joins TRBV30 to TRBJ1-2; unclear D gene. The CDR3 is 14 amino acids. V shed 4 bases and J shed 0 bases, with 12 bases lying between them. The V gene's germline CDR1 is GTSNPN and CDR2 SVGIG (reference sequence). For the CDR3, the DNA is TGTGCCTGGAAGGAATTACTAGCTAACTATGGCTACACCTTC. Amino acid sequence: CAWKELLANYGYTF.

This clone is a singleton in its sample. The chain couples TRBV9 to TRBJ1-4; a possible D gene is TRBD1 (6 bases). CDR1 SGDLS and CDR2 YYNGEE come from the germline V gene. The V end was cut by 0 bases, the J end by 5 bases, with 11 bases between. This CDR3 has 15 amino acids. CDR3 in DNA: TGTGCCAGCAGCGTAGAGGGGGGTGACAATGAAAAACTGTTTTTT. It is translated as CASSVEGGDNEKLFF.

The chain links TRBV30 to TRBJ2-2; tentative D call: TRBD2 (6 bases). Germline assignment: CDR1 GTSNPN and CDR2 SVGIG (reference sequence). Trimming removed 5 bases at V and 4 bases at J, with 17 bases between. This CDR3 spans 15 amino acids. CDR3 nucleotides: TGTGCCTGGGATCTAGCGCTCGGGGGCACCGGGGAGCTGTTTTTT. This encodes CAWDLALGGTGELFF.

CDR3 coding DNA: TGTGCCAGCAGCTCTTGGACTAGCGGACTCACCCTCGAGCAGTACTTC. This sequence encodes CASSSWTSGLTLEQYF. The chain uses TRBV2 and TRBJ2-7; TRBD2 matches 10 bases. Germline V gives CDR1 SNHLY, CDR2 FYNNEI. The CDR3 loop spans 16 amino acids. J gave up 6 bases and V 6 bases, and 14 bases lay outside the gene matches.

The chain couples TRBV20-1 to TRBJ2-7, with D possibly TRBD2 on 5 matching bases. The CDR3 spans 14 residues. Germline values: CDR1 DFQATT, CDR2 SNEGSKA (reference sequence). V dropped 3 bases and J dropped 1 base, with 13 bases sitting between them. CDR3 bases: TGCAGTGCTAGTGGAACTAGTAGTTCCTACGAGCAGTACTTC. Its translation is CSASGTSSSYEQYF.

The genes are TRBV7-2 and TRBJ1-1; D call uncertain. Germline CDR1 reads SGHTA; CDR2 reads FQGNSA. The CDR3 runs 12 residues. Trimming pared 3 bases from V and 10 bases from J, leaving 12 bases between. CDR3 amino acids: CASSFLRAGAFF. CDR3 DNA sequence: TGTGCCAGCAGCTTTTTACGGGCAGGAGCTTTCTTT.

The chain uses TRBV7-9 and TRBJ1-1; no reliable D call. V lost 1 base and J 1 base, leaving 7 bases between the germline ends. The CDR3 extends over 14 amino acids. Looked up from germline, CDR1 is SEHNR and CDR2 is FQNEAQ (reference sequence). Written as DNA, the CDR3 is TGTGCCAGCAGCTTAGGGTCGGAGAACACTGAAGCTTTCTTT. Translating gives CASSLGSENTEAFF.

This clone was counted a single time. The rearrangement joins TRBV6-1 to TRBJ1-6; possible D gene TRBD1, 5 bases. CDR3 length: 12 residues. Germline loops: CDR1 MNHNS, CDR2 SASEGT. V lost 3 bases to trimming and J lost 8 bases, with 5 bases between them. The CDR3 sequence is CASSDRDSPLHF. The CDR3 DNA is TGTGCCAGCAGTGACAGGGATTCACCCCTCCACTTT.

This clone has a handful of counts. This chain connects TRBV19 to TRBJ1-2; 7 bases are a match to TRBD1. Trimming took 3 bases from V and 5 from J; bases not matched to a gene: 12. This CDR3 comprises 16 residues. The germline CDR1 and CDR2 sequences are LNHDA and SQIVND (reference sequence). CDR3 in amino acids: CASSISLTGPSYGYTF. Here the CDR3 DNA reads TGTGCCAGTAGTATTTCGCTGACAGGGCCAAGTTATGGCTACACCTTC.

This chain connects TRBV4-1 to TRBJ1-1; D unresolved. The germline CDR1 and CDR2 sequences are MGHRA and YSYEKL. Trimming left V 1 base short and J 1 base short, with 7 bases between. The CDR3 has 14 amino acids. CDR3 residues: CASSQGNGNTEAFF. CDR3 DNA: TGCGCCAGCAGCCAAGGAAACGGGAACACTGAAGCTTTCTTT.

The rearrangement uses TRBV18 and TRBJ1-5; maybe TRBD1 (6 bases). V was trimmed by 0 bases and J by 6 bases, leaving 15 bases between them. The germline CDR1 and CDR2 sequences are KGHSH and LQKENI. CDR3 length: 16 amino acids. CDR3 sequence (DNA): TGTGCCAGCTCACCACCGGGCAGGGGTAGAAGTCAGCCCCAGCATTTT. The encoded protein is CASSPPGRGRSQPQHF.

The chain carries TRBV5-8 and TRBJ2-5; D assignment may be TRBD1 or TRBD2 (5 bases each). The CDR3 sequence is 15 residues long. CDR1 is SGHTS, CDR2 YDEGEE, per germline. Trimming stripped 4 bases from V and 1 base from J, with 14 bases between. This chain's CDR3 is CASSRESGTQETQYF. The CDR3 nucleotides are TGTGCCAGCAGCAGAGAATCCGGGACCCAAGAGACCCAGTACTTC.

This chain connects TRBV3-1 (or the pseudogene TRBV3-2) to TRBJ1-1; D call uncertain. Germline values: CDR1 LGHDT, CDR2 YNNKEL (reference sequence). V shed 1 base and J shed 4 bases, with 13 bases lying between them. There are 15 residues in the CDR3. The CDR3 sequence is CASSQGMGVGTEAFF. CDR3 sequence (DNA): TGTGCCAGCAGCCAAGGTATGGGAGTAGGCACTGAAGCTTTCTTT.

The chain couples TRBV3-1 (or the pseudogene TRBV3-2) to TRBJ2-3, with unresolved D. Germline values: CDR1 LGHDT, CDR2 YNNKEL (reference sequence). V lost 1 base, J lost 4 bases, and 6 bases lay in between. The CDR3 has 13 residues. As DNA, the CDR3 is TGTGCCAGCAGCCAAGGGGTCGCAGATACGCAGTATTTT. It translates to CASSQGVADTQYF.

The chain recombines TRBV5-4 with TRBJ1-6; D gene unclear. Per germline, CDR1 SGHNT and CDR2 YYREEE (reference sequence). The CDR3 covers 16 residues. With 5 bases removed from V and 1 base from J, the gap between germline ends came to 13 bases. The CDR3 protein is CASRLSAGSYNSPLHF. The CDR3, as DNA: TGTGCCAGCAGACTCAGCGCGGGGTCCTATAATTCACCCCTCCACTTT.

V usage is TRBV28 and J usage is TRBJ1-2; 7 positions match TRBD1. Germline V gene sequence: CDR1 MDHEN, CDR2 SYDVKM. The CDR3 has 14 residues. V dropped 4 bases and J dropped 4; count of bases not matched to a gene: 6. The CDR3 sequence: CASSSGTDTYGYTF. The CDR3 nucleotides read TGTGCCAGCAGTTCAGGGACAGATACCTATGGCTACACCTTC.

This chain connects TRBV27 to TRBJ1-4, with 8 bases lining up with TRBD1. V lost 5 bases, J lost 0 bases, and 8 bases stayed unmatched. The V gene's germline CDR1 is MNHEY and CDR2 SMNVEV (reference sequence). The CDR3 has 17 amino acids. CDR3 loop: CASSRLGTGSTNEKLFF. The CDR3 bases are TGTGCCAGCAGTAGACTCGGGACAGGCTCAACTAATGAAAAACTGTTTTTT.

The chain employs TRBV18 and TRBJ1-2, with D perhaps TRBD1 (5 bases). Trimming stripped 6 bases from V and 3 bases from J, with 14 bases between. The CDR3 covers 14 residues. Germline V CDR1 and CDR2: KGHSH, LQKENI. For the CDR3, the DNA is TGTGCCAGCTCCCCTTCGTCACAGGACTATGGCTACACCTTC. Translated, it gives CASSPSSQDYGYTF.

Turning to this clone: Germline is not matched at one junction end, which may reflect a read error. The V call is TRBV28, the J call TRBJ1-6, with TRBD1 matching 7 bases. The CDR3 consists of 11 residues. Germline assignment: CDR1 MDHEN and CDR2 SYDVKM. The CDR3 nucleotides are TGTGCCAGCAGCCGGGGACAGATCAAAAACTTT. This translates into CASSRGQIKNF.

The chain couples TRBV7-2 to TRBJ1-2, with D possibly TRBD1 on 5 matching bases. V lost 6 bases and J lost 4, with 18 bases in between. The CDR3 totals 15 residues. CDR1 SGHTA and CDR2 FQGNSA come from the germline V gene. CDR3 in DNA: TGTGCCAGCAGGGTCCCCGGACGGGACGGCTATGGCTACACCTTC. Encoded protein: CASRVPGRDGYGYTF.

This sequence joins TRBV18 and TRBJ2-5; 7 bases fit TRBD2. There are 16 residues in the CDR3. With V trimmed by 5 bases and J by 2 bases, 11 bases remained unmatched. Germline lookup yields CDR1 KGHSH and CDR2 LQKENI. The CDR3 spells CASSLVAGVKQETQYF. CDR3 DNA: TGTGCCAGCTCATTAGTGGCGGGGGTGAAACAAGAGACCCAGTACTTC. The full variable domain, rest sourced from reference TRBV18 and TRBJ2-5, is NAGVMQNPRHLVRRRGQEARLRCSPMKGHSHVYWYRQLPEEGLKFMVYLQKENIIDESGMPKERFSAEFPKEGPSILRIQQVVRGDSAAYFCASSLVAGVKQETQYFGPGTRLLVL.

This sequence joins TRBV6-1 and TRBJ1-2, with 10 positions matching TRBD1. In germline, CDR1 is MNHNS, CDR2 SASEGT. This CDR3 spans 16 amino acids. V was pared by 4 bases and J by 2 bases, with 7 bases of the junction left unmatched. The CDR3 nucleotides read TGTGCCAGCAGTGCCTCCGGGACAGGGGTGAACTATGGCTACACCTTC. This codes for CASSASGTGVNYGYTF.

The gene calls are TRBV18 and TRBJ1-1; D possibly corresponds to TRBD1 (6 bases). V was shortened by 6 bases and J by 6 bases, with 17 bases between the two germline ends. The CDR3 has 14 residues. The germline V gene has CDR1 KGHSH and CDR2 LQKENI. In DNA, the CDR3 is TGTGCCAGCTCGCTTGACAGGCAGAGCGCTGAAGCTTTCTTT. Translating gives CASSLDRQSAEAFF.

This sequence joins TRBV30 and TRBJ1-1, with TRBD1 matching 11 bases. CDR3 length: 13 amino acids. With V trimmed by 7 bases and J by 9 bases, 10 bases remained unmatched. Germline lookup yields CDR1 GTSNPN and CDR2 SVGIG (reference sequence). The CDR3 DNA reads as TGTGCCTTTTCCGGGACAGGGGGTCCCAAAGCTTTCTTT. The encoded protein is CAFSGTGGPKAFF. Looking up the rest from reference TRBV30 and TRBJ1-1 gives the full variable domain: SQTIHQWPATLVQPVGSPLSLECTVEGTSNPNLYWYRQAAGRGLQLLFYSVGIGQISSEVPQNLSASRPQDRQFILSSKKLLLSDSGFYLCAFSGTGGPKAFFGQGTRLTVV.

In nucleotides, the CDR3 is TGTGCCAGCAGCGTACAGGGGGCCGGGGGCTACACCTTC. The encoded protein is CASSVQGAGGYTF. The chain carries TRBV5-4 and TRBJ1-2; 9 nucleotides line up with TRBD1. The CDR3 has 13 residues. Germline CDR1 and CDR2: SGHNT and YYREEE (reference sequence). J lost 8 bases, V lost 4 bases, and 6 bases had no gene match.

The CDR3 loop is CASTSSLFEQFF. Written as DNA, the CDR3 is TGTGCCAGCACAAGTTCCCTATTTGAGCAGTTCTTC. V and J are TRBV28 and TRBJ2-1; no definite D call. Germline V lookup: CDR1 MDHEN, CDR2 SYDVKM. V was trimmed by 7 bases and J by 9 bases, leaving 13 bases between them. The CDR3 contains 12 residues.